These 21 T cell receptor beta chains share one sample of origin, sequenced in a study of blood T cell repertoires in COVID-19. Some clones are missing from TCRdb's copy, which holds only in-frame ones; the method was immunoSEQ multiplex PCR. The top ten hold about 2.3% of the sample, which has about 220,000 clones, about four fifths seen once. The specimen was peripheral blood. The receptors stem from a woman in her forties with active or convalescent COVID-19.

The CDR3 loop reads CASSPEYGAEQYF. The CDR3 bases are TGTGCCAGCTCACCGGAGTATGGGGCCGAGCAGTACTTC. The genes are TRBV18 and TRBJ2-7, with D maybe TRBD1 (5 bases). Germline CDR1 KGHSH, CDR2 LQKENI. V lost 3 bases and J lost 6, with 12 bases in between. The length of the CDR3 is 13 residues. The entire variable domain, with the rest obtained from reference TRBV18 and TRBJ2-7, is as follows: NAGVMQNPRHLVRRRGQEARLRCSPMKGHSHVYWYRQLPEEGLKFMVYLQKENIIDESGMPKERFSAEFPKEGPSILRIQQVVRGDSAAYFCASSPEYGAEQYFGPGTRLTVT.

The V and J genes are TRBV3-1 (or the pseudogene TRBV3-2) and TRBJ2-7; D gene ambiguous. Trimming pared 1 base from V and 6 bases from J, leaving 7 bases between. The CDR3 loop spans 12 amino acids. Germline loops: CDR1 LGHDT, CDR2 YNNKEL (reference sequence). The CDR3 nucleotides are TGTGCCAGCAGCCAAGTCCCGGGCGAGCAGTACTTC. Protein sequence: CASSQVPGEQYF.

This chain uses TRBV9 with TRBJ2-7; 9 positions agree with TRBD1. J gave up 5 bases and V 4 bases, and 7 bases lay outside the gene matches. CDR1 is SGDLS, CDR2 YYNGEE, per germline. CDR3 length: 14 residues. The CDR3 DNA sequence: TGTGCCAGCAGCACGCGGACAGGGGTGAACGAGCAGTACTTC. The encoded protein is CASSTRTGVNEQYF.

The V call is TRBV10-2, the J call TRBJ2-7, with D maybe TRBD2 (6 bases). The CDR3 extends over 14 amino acids. Looked up from germline, CDR1 is WSHSY and CDR2 is SAAADI. V was shortened by 6 bases and J by 2 bases, with 14 bases between the two germline ends. The CDR3 DNA sequence: TGCGCCAGCAGCCACGGGACTCCGACCTACGAGCAGTACTTC. Amino acid sequence: CASSHGTPTYEQYF.

V gene TRBV30 combines with J gene TRBJ2-3; no firm D call. Looked up from germline, CDR1 is GTSNPN and CDR2 is SVGIG (reference sequence). CDR3 length: 14 amino acids. Trimming left V 8 bases short and J 0 bases short, with 15 bases between. The DNA for the CDR3 is TGTGCCCATAATCCAGAGGCTAGCACAGATACGCAGTATTTT. It yields the protein CAHNPEASTDTQYF.

CDR3 DNA: TGTGCCAGCACCGGGAGCCTCTACGAGCAGTACTTC. Its translation: CASTGSLYEQYF. The gene calls are TRBV28 and TRBJ2-7; D is perhaps TRBD2 (6 bases). Germline loops: CDR1 MDHEN, CDR2 SYDVKM. The CDR3 runs to 12 residues. Trimming shortened V by 7 bases and J by 3 bases, and 10 bases separated the two germline ends.

This clone has a handful of counts. The chain couples TRBV6-4 to TRBJ1-6; 7 nucleotides match TRBD1. The germline V gene has CDR1 MRHNA and CDR2 SNTAGT. This CDR3 has 13 residues. V shed 3 bases, J shed 7 bases, and the junction held 0 bases outside the gene matches. CDR3 protein: CASSEDRNSPLHF. The CDR3 DNA follows: TGTGCCAGCAGTGAGGACAGGAATTCACCCCTCCACTTT.

The chain links TRBV28 to TRBJ1-2, with D unresolved. The V end lost 5 bases, the J end lost 2 bases, and 12 bases lay between the germline ends. This CDR3 is 14 amino acids long. Germline loops: CDR1 MDHEN, CDR2 SYDVKM. The CDR3 region has the DNA TGTGCCAGCAGTCCGGCAGGCTTAAACTATGGCTACACCTTC. Translating it yields CASSPAGLNYGYTF.

CDR3 DNA: TGTGCCAGCAGTCTCCTTGGCACCCCTAACTATGGCTACACCTTC. Encoded protein: CASSLLGTPNYGYTF. The rearrangement links TRBV2 to TRBJ1-2; no reliable D call. This CDR3 has 15 residues. The V and J ends lost 5 bases and 0 bases respectively, with 13 bases between them. CDR1 and CDR2 from the germline V gene are SNHLY and FYNNEI.

V is TRBV19 and J is TRBJ1-1; D ambiguous. The CDR3 sequence is 14 residues long. V lost 6 bases, J lost 5 bases, and 16 bases lay in between. Germline CDR1 LNHDA, CDR2 SQIVND (reference sequence). The CDR3 region has the DNA TGTGCCAGTAGCCTGCCGGGTCAGTCTACTGAAGCTTTCTTT. Its protein product is CASSLPGQSTEAFF.

The gene calls are TRBV6-6 and TRBJ2-7, with a tentative D call TRBD1 (5 bases). This CDR3 has 14 residues. With 6 bases removed from V and 6 bases from J, the gap between germline ends came to 18 bases. The germline gives CDR1 MNHNY, CDR2 SVGAGI (reference sequence). The CDR3 loop is CASSLQTVEAEQYF. As DNA, the CDR3 is TGTGCCAGCAGCCTACAGACAGTGGAAGCCGAGCAGTACTTC.

J is TRBJ2-3 and V is TRBV7-3; 13 bases align to TRBD2. Germline values: CDR1 SGHTA, CDR2 FQGTGA. The CDR3 is 16 residues long. The ends lost 5 bases at V and 2 bases at J; junction bases unmatched: 4. The chain's CDR3 is CASSTTSGGTTDTQYF. The CDR3 coding sequence is TGTGCCAGCAGCACGACTAGCGGGGGGACCACAGATACGCAGTATTTT.

The V and J genes are TRBV24-1 and TRBJ2-7, with D possibly matching TRBD2 (6 bases). V was cut by 3 bases and J by 6 bases, with 17 bases left in between. Germline V gene data show CDR1 as KGHDR and CDR2 as SFDVKD. The length of the CDR3 is 15 residues. The CDR3 here is CATSDAGRPLREQYF. As DNA, the CDR3 is TGTGCCACCAGTGATGCGGGACGACCTCTACGCGAGCAGTACTTC.

The chain is built from TRBV4-3 and TRBJ2-3; 8 positions agree with TRBD2. Germline V gene sequence: CDR1 LGHNA, CDR2 YSLEER. The length of the CDR3 is 14 residues. V shed 4 bases, J shed 5 bases, and the junction held 5 bases outside the gene matches. CDR3 nucleotides: TGCGCCAGCAGCCCGGGGGGGGCAGGAGATACGCAGTATTTT. It is translated as CASSPGGAGDTQYF.

The V call is TRBV7-2, the J call TRBJ2-7, with 9 bases identical to TRBD1. V lost 7 bases and J lost 5; bases outside the gene matches: 12. Per germline, CDR1 SGHTA and CDR2 FQGNSA. The CDR3 has 15 residues. The CDR3: CASKPSGTGYHEQYF. CDR3 DNA: TGTGCCAGCAAGCCATCCGGGACAGGGTATCACGAGCAGTACTTC.

This chain uses TRBV5-1 with TRBJ2-3; TRBD1 is a possible D gene (6 bases). Trimming removed 0 bases at V and 5 bases at J, with 10 bases between. Germline values: CDR1 SGHRS, CDR2 YFSETQ. This CDR3 contains 14 residues. This CDR3 is CASSLAQGKDTQYF. The DNA for the CDR3 is TGCGCCAGCAGCTTGGCCCAGGGGAAAGATACGCAGTATTTT.

The chain recombines TRBV5-6 with TRBJ2-5; D is undetermined. V lost 0 bases and J lost 2, with 14 bases in between. Germline V gene lookup returns CDR1 SGHDT and CDR2 YYEEEE. This CDR3 region has 16 residues. CDR3 sequence: CASSLATQLPQETQYF. The CDR3 coding sequence is TGTGCCAGCAGCTTGGCCACCCAGTTGCCACAAGAGACCCAGTACTTC.

This clone was found once. V usage is TRBV19 and J usage is TRBJ2-1; 8 bases are shared with TRBD1. The V and J ends lost 5 bases and 2 bases, in that order; junction bases with no gene match: 8. The germline V gene encodes CDR1 LNHDA and CDR2 SQIVND (reference sequence). The CDR3 loop spans 16 amino acids. CDR3 loop: CASSAARQGPYNEQFF. CDR3 nucleotides: TGTGCCAGTAGTGCCGCCAGACAGGGGCCCTACAATGAGCAGTTCTTC.

The chain uses TRBV2 and TRBJ2-2; 7 nucleotides match TRBD1. Germline-derived CDR1 and CDR2 are SNHLY and FYNNEI. The CDR3 has 14 residues. V shed 9 bases, J shed 0 bases, and the junction held 4 bases outside the gene matches. CDR3 bases: TGTGCCAGGAAACAGGGGCCGAACACCGGGGAGCTGTTTTTT. Translated: CARKQGPNTGELFF.

Comments on this clone: A read error may be the cause here, since a much bigger clone is one base away. Other DNA sequences from this sample encode an identical CDR3 as well. The V call is TRBV28, the J call TRBJ2-7; 11 nucleotides align to TRBD2. Germline CDR1 is MDHEN and CDR2 is SYDVKM. The CDR3 runs to 14 residues. V lost 5 bases to trimming and J lost 4 bases; unmatched junction nucleotides: 4. Here the CDR3 DNA reads TGTGCCAGCAGTCTATCTAGCGGGGGGTACGAGCAGTACTTC. Its translation is CASSLSSGGYEQYF. Using reference TRBV28 and TRBJ2-7 for the parts outside the CDR3, the full variable domain is DVKVTQSSRYLVKRTGEKVFLECVQDMDHENMFWYRQDPGLGLRLIYFSYDVKMKEKGDIPEGYSVSREKKERFSLILESASTNQTSMYLCASSLSSGGYEQYFGPGTRLTVT.

This clone appeared once. The rearrangement uses TRBV19 and TRBJ1-1, with unresolved D. The CDR3 contains 13 residues. V lost 4 bases and J 2 bases, leaving 8 bases between the germline ends. Germline CDR1 LNHDA, CDR2 SQIVND (reference sequence). CDR3 bases: TGTGCCAGTAGTAGGGCCCCAAACACTGAAGCTTTCTTT. Translation: CASSRAPNTEAFF.